The clone carrying this TCR beta chain was counted between two and nine times. Its specificity is not known. Profiled with immunoSEQ multiplex PCR; TCRdb holds only in-frame clones, not every one. The table lists 70,000 to 95,000 clones, approximately 95% of them singletons. The data were taken from a study of graft-versus-host responses after intestinal transplantation. In the study overall: Isolated intestinal, liver-intestinal, or multivisceral transplants had been given to the recipients. Anti-thymocyte globulin was used for induction in all recipients, who then took tacrolimus and steroids for approximately 3 years.

Study results and caveats: Recipient-marrow GvH clones were detected, some having first appeared in ileum or blood. After transplant, early declines in HvG clones were associated with peak levels of circulating GvH clones.

Germline V gene sequence: CDR1 MGHRA, CDR2 YSYEKL. Trimming left V 2 bases short and J 0 bases short, with 4 bases between. This CDR3 has 13 residues. This chain connects TRBV4-1 to TRBJ1-1; D unresolved. This sample comprised unstimulated CD8+ T cells sorted from spleen or lymph node cells, obtained before transplant. The origin of this receptor is a human donor who was the organ donor for an intestinal transplant. The CDR3, as DNA: TGCGCCAGCAGCCAACAAATGAACACTGAAGCTTTCTTT. It specifies CASSQQMNTEAFF.